The 4 T cell receptor beta chains listed next were all sequenced from one sample in a study of blood T cell repertoires in COVID-19. The repertoire was sequenced with immunoSEQ multiplex PCR; TCRdb's copy has only in-frame clones and lacks some. The table shows around 180,000 clones, with approximately 86% occurring only once. Sequenced input: peripheral blood. Receptors were obtained from a woman in her twenties or thirties with active or convalescent COVID-19.

The rearrangement links TRBV19 to TRBJ2-7; tentative D call: TRBD2 (6 bases). The CDR3 runs 14 residues. In germline, CDR1 is LNHDA, CDR2 SQIVND (reference sequence). Trimming took 3 bases from V and 0 from J, leaving 9 bases between them. The CDR3 DNA follows: TGTGCCAGTAGTATTGGAGGGAACTCCTACGAGCAGTACTTC. Protein product: CASSIGGNSYEQYF.

The chain uses TRBV18 and TRBJ2-2; 7 bases map to TRBD1. Germline assignment: CDR1 KGHSH and CDR2 LQKENI. V lost 2 bases to trimming and J lost 0 bases; unmatched junction nucleotides: 9. The CDR3 has 18 residues. CDR3 amino acids: CASSPYSQGRTNTGELFF. In DNA, the CDR3 is TGTGCCAGCTCACCATACTCACAGGGGCGGACGAACACCGGGGAGCTGTTTTTT. The whole variable domain, filled in from reference TRBV18 and TRBJ2-2, reads NAGVMQNPRHLVRRRGQEARLRCSPMKGHSHVYWYRQLPEEGLKFMVYLQKENIIDESGMPKERFSAEFPKEGPSILRIQQVVRGDSAAYFCASSPYSQGRTNTGELFFGEGSRLTVL.

The chain is built from TRBV3-1 (or the pseudogene TRBV3-2) and TRBJ2-4; D perhaps matches TRBD2 (6 bases). CDR1 is LGHDT, CDR2 YNNKEL, per germline (reference sequence). V was clipped by 4 bases and J by 0 bases, with 16 bases between them. CDR3 length: 17 residues. The CDR3 spells CASSPWGEILAKNIQYF. For the CDR3, the DNA is TGTGCCAGCAGCCCGTGGGGGGAAATATTAGCCAAAAACATTCAGTACTTC.

The chain couples TRBV7-2 to TRBJ2-7, with D possibly TRBD2 on 6 matching bases. The CDR3 is made up of 15 amino acids. CDR1 is SGHTA, CDR2 FQGNSA, per germline. V was trimmed by 5 bases and J by 2 bases, leaving 16 bases between them. CDR3 residues: CASSQRREEAYEQYF. The CDR3, as DNA: TGTGCCAGCAGCCAAAGGAGGGAAGAAGCCTACGAGCAGTACTTC. The full variable domain, in which reference TRBV7-2 and TRBJ2-7 provide the parts outside the CDR3, is GAGVSQSPSNKVTEKGKDVELRCDPISGHTALYWYRQSLGQGLEFLIYFQGNSAPDKSGLPSDRFSAERTGGSVSTLTIQRTQQEDSAVYLCASSQRREEAYEQYFGPGTRLTVT.